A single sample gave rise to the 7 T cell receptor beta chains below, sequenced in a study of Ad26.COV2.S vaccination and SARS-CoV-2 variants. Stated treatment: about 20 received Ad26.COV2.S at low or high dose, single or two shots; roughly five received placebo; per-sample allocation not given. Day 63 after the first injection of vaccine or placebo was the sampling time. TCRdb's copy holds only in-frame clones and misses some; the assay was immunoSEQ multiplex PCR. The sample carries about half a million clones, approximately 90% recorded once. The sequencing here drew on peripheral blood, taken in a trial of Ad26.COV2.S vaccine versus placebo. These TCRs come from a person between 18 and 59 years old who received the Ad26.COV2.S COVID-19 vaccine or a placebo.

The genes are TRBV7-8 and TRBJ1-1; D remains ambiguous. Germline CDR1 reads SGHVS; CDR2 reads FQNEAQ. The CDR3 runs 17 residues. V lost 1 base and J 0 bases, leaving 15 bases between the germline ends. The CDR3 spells CASSLGVAMYMNTEAFF. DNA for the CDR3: TGTGCCAGCAGCTTAGGTGTTGCGATGTACATGAACACTGAAGCTTTCTTT.

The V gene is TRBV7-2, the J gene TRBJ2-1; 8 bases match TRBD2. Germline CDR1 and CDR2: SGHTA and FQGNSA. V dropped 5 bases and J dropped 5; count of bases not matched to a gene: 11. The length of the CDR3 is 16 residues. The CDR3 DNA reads TGTGCCAGCAGCCATGTTGGGACTAGGCCTAACAATGAGCAGTTCTTC. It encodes CASSHVGTRPNNEQFF. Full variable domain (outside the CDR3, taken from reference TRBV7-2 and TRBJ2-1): GAGVSQSPSNKVTEKGKDVELRCDPISGHTALYWYRQSLGQGLEFLIYFQGNSAPDKSGLPSDRFSAERTGGSVSTLTIQRTQQEDSAVYLCASSHVGTRPNNEQFFGPGTRLTVL.

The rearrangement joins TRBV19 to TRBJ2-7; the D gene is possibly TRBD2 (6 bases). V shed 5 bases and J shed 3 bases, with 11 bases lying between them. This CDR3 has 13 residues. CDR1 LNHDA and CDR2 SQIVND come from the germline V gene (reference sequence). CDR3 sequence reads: CASSSGEDYEQYF. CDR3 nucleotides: TGTGCCAGTAGTTCGGGGGAAGACTACGAGCAGTACTTC.

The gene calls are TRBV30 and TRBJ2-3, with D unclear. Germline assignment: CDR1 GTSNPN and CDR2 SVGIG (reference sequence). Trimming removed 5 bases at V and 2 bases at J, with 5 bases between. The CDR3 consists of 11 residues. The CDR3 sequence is CAWGFTDTQYF. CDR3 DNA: TGTGCCTGGGGGTTCACAGATACGCAGTATTTT.

CDR3 in DNA: TGTGCCAGCAGCGTAGGGACAGGGCCTGGCTACACCTTC. Its protein is CASSVGTGPGYTF. The chain carries TRBV9 and TRBJ1-2; 8 bases are shared with TRBD1. Germline lookup yields CDR1 SGDLS and CDR2 YYNGEE. The CDR3 has 13 residues. V lost 0 bases to trimming and J lost 7 bases; unmatched junction nucleotides: 2.

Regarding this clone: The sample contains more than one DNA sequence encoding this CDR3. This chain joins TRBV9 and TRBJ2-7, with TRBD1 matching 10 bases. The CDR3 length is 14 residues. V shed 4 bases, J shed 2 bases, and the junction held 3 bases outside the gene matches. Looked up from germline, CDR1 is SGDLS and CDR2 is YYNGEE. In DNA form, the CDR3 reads TGTGCCAGCAGCCCCGGACAGGGGGCCTACGAGCAGTACTTC. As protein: CASSPGQGAYEQYF.

The CDR3: CASSFVGENTIYF. The CDR3 nucleotides are TGTGCCAGCAGTTTTGTAGGGGAAAACACCATATATTTT. The chain joins TRBV12-3 or TRBV12-4 to TRBJ1-3, with a weak D call TRBD1 (5 bases). This CDR3 has 13 amino acids. Trimming stripped 3 bases from V and 6 bases from J, with 9 bases between.